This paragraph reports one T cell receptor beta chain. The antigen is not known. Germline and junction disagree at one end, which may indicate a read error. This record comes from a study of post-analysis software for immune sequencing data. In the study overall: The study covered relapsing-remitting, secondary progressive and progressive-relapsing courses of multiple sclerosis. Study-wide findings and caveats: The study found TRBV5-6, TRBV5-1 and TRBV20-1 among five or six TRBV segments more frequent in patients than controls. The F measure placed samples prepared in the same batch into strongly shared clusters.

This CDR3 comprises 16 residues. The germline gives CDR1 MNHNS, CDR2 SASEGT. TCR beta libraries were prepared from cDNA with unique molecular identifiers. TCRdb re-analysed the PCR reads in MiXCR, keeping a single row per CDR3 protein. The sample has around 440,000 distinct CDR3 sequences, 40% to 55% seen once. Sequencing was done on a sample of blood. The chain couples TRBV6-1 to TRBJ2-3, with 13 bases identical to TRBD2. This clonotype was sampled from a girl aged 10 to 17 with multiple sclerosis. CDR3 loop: CTSSEWTSGSSDTQYF. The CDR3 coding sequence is TGTACCAGCAGTGAATGGACTAGCGGGAGTTCGGATACGCAGTATTTT.